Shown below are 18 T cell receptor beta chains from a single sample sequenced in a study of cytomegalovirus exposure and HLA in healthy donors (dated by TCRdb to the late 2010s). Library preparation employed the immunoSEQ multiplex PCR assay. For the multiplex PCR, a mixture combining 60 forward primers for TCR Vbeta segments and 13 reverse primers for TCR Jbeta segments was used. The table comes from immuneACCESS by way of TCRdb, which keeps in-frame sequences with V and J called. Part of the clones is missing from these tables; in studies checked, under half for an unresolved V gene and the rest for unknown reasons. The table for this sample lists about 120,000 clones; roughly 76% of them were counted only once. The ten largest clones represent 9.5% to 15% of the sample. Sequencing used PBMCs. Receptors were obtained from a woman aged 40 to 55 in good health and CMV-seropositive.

This CDR3 is CASSLTKQDRRQFF. CDR3 nucleotide sequence: TGTGCCAGCAGCTTAACGAAACAGGACAGGAGGCAGTTCTTC. The rearrangement links TRBV7-9 to TRBJ2-1; TRBD1 agrees at 7 bases. The CDR3 runs 14 residues. The germline V gene has CDR1 SEHNR and CDR2 FQNEAQ (reference sequence). The ends lost 2 bases at V and 12 bases at J; junction bases unmatched: 10. Drawing the rest from reference TRBV7-9 and TRBJ2-1, the complete variable domain is DTGVSQNPRHKITKRGQNVTFRCDPISEHNRLYWYRQTLGQGPEFLTYFQNEAQLEKSRLLSDRFSAERPKGSFSTLEIQRTEQGDSAMYLCASSLTKQDRRQFFGPGTRLTVL.

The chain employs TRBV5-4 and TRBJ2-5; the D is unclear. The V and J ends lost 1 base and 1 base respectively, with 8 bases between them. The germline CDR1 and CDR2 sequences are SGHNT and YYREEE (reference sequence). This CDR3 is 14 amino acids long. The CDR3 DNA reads TGTGCCAGCAGCTTGTTCGGAGTCCAAGAGACCCAGTACTTC. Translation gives CASSLFGVQETQYF.

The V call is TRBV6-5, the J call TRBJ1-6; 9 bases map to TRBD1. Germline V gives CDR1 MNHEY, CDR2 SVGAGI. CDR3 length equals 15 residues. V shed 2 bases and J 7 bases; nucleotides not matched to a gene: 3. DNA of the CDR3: TGTGCCAGCAGTTACGGAACAGGGGGCAATTCACCCCTCCACTTT. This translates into CASSYGTGGNSPLHF.

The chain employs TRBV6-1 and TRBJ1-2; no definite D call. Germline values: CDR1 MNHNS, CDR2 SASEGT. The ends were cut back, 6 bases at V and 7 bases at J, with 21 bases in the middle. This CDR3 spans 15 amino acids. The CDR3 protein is CASRPPRVIPRGYTF. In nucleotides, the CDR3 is TGTGCCAGCAGGCCTCCGCGGGTCATACCGCGTGGCTACACCTTC.

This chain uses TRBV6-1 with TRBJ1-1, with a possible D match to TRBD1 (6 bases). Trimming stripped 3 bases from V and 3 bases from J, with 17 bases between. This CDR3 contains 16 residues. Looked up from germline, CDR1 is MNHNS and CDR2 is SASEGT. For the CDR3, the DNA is TGTGCCAGCAGTGACGCGGGGGGCGCCCTGGACACTGAAGCTTTCTTT. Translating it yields CASSDAGGALDTEAFF.

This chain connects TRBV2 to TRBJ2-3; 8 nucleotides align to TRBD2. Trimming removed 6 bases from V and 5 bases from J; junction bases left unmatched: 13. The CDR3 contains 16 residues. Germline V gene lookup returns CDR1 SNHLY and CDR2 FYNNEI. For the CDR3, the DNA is TGTGCCAGCAGGAAGCGGGAGACATCAGGTTTAGATACGCAGTATTTT. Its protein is CASRKRETSGLDTQYF.

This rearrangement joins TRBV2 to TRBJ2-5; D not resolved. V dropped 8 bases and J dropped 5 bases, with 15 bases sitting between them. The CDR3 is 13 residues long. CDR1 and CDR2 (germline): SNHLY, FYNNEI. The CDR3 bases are TGTGCCAGCGAAGGCGTTGGAGAGGAGACCCAGTACTTC. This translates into CASEGVGEETQYF.

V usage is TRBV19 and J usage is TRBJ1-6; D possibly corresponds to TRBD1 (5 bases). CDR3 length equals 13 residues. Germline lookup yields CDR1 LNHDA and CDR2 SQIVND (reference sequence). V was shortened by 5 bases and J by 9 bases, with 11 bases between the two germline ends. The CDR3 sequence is CASSPMQGSPLHF. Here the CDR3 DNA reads TGTGCCAGTAGTCCAATGCAGGGTTCACCCCTCCACTTT.

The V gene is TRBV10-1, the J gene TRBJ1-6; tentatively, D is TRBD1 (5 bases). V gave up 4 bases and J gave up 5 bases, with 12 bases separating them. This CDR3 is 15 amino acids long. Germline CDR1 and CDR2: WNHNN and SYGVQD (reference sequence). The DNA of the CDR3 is TGCGCCAGCAGTGCGGCTTCAGGGAATAATTCACCCCTCCACTTT. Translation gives CASSAASGNNSPLHF.

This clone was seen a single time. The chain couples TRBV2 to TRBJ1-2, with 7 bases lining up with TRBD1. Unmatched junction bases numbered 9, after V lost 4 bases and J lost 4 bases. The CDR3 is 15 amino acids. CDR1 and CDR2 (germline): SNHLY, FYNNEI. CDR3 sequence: CASSGDRAGLYGYTF. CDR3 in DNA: TGTGCCAGCAGTGGAGACAGGGCAGGACTCTATGGCTACACCTTC.

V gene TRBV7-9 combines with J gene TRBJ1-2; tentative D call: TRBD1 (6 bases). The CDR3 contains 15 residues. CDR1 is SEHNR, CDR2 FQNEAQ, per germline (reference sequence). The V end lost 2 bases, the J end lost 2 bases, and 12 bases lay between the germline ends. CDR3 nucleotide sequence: TGTGCCAGCAGCTTACGGTCCCAGGGGAACTATGGCTACACCTTC. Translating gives CASSLRSQGNYGYTF.

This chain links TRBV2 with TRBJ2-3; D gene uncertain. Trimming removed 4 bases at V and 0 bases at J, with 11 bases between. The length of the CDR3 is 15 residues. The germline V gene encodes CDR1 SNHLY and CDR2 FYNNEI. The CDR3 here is CASSGSSFSTDTQYF. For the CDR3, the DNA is TGTGCCAGCAGTGGCTCTAGTTTTAGCACAGATACGCAGTATTTT.

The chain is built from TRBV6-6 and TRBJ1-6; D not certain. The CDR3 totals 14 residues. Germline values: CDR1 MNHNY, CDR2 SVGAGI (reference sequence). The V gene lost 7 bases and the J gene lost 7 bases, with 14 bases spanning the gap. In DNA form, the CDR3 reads TGTGCCAGCATTGCACAGATTTCGAATTCACCCCTCCACTTT. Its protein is CASIAQISNSPLHF.

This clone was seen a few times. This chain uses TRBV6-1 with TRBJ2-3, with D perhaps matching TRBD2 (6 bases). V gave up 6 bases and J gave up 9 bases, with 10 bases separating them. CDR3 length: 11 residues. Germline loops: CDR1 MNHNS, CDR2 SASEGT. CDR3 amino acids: CASSPAGTQYF. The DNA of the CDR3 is TGTGCCAGCAGCCCTGCGGGGACGCAGTATTTT.

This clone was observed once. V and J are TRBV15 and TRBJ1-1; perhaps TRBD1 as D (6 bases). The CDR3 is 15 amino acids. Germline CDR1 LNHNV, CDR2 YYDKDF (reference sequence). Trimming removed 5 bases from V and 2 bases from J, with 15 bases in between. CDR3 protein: CATSSSGGHNTEAFF. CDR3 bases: TGTGCCACCAGCTCTTCGGGGGGCCATAACACTGAAGCTTTCTTT.

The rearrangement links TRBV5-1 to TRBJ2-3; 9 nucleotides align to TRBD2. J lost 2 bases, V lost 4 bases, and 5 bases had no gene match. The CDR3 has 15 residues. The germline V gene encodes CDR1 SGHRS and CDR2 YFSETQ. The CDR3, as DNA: TGCGCCAGCAGCGAGACTAGCGGCTCCACAGATACGCAGTATTTT. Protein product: CASSETSGSTDTQYF. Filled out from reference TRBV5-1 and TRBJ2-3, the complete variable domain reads KAGVTQTPRYLIKTRGQQVTLSCSPISGHRSVSWYQQTPGQGLQFLFEYFSETQRNKGNFPGRFSGRQFSNSRSEMNVSTLELGDSALYLCASSETSGSTDTQYFGPGTRLTVL.

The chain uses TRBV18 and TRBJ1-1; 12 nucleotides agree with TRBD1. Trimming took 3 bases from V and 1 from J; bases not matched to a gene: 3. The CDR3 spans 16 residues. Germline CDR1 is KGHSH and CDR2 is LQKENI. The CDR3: CASSPGTGGRNTEAFF. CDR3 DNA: TGTGCCAGCTCACCTGGGACAGGGGGCCGGAACACTGAAGCTTTCTTT.

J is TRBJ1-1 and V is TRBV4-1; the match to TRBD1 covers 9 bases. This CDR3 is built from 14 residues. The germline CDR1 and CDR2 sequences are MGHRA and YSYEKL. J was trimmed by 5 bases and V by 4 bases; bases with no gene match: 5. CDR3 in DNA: TGCGCCAGCAGCCTCGGGACAGGGAATACTGAAGCTTTCTTT. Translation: CASSLGTGNTEAFF.